The table lists the clone carrying this T cell receptor beta chain with a few counts. What it binds is not known. The data are from a study of beta chain features in type 1 diabetes. The study, taken as a whole, reports: Moderate but significant shortening of TCRB CDR3s was recorded in all four CD4+ subsets from Type 1 diabetes patients.

Isolated RNA was reverse transcribed in full, so expressed TCRB transcripts were sequenced. Repertoires were generated with immunoSEQ multiplex PCR, while TCRdb's copy carries only in-frame clones and drops some. The sample contains 200,000 to 250,000 clones, approximately 70% of which appear only once. CDR3 size: 16 residues. CDR1 and CDR2 (germline): LGHNA, YNFKEQ. V was trimmed by 3 bases and J by 0 bases, leaving 13 bases between them. Source material: naive CD4+ T cells from blood. The sequence was collected from a young man in good health. The chain uses TRBV4-2 and TRBJ2-3; D is possibly TRBD2 (6 bases). The CDR3 DNA is TGTGCCAGCAGCCAGGGGCGGGACCGTAGCACAGATACGCAGTATTTT. Amino acids: CASSQGRDRSTDTQYF.